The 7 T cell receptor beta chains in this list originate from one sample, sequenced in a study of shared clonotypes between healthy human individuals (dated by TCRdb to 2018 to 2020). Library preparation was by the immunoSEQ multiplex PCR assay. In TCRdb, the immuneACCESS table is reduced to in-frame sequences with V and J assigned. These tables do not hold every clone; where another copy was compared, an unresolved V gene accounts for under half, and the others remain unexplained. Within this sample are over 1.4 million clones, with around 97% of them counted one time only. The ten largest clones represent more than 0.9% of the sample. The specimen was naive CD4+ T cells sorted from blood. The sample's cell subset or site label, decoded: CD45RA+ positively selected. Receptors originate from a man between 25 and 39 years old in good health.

DNA of the CDR3: TGTGCCAGCAGCCAAACGAGACAGGGTCTTGCTGGGGCCAACGTCCTGACTTTC. Encoded protein: CASSQTRQGLAGANVLTF. The chain is built from TRBV4-2 and TRBJ2-6; the match to TRBD1 covers 7 bases. Looked up from germline, CDR1 is LGHNA and CDR2 is YNFKEQ. V shed 2 bases, J shed 2 bases, and the junction held 9 bases outside the gene matches. This CDR3 comprises 18 residues.

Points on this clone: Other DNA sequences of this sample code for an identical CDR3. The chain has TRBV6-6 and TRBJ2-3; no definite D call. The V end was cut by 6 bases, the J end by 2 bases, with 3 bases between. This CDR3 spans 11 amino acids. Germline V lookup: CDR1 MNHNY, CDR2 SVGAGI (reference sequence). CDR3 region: CASSVTDTQYF. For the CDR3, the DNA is TGTGCCAGCAGCGTCACAGATACGCAGTATTTT.

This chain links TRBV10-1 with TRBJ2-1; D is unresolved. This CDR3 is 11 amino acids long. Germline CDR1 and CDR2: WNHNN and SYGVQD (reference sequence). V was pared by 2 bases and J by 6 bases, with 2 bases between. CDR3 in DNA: TGCGCCAGCAGTGAGGGCAATGAGCAGTTCTTC. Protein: CASSEGNEQFF.

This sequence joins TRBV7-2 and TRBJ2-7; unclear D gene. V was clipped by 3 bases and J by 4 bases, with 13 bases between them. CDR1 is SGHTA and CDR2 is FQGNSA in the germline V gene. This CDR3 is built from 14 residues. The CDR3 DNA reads TGTGCCAGCAGCTTTAGACGGGTGGCGTACGAGCAGTACTTC. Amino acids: CASSFRRVAYEQYF.

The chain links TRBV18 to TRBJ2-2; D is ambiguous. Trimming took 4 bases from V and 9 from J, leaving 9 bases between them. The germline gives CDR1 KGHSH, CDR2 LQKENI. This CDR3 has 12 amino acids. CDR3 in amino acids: CASSRGSRELFF. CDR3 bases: TGTGCCAGCTCACGAGGTAGCCGGGAGCTGTTTTTT.

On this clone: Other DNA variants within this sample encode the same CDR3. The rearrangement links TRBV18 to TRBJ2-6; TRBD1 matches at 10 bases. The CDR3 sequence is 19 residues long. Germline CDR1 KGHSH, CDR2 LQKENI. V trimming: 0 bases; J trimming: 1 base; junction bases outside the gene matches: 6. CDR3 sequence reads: CASSPPLTGGRSGANVLTF. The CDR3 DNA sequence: TGTGCCAGCTCACCACCGCTGACAGGGGGCCGGTCTGGGGCCAACGTCCTGACTTTC.

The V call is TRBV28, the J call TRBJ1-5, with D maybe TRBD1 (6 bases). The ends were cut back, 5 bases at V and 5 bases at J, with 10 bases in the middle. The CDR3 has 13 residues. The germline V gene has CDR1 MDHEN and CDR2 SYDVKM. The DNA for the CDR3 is TGTGCCAGCAGTAAATACAGGGATCAGCCCCAGCATTTT. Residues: CASSKYRDQPQHF.